This TCR beta chain was profiled in a study of blood T cell repertoires in COVID-19. The length of the CDR3 is 13 residues. Trimming cost V 7 bases and J 1 base, with 7 bases left between them. Germline-derived CDR1 and CDR2 are MDHEN and SYDVKM. The table came from immunoSEQ multiplex PCR; TCRdb's copy has only in-frame clones and leaves some out. This table holds about 95,000 clones, roughly 89% found once. This chain links TRBV28 with TRBJ2-2, with no clear D. The sample was peripheral blood. This receptor was taken from a woman between 65 and 79 years old with acute or convalescent COVID-19. CDR3 DNA sequence: TGTGCCAGCAAGCTCGGGAACACCGGGGAGCTGTTTTTT. Its translation: CASKLGNTGELFF.